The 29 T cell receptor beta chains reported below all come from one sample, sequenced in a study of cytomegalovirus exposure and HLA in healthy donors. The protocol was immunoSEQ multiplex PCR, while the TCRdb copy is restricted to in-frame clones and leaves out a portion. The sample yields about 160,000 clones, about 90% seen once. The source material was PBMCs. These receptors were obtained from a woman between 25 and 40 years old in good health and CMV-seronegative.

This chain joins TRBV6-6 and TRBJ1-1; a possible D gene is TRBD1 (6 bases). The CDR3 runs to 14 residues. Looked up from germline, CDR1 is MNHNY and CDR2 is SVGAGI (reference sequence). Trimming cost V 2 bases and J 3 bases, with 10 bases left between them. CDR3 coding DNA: TGTGCCAGCAGTTACGGGGGGCGGGACACTGAAGCTTTCTTT. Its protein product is CASSYGGRDTEAFF.

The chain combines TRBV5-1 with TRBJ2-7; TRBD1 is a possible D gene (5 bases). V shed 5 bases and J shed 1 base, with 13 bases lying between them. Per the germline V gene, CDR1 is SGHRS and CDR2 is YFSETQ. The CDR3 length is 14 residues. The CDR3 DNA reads TGCGCCAGCAGACCCGTTGGGGCTTCCTACGAGCAGTACTTC. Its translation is CASRPVGASYEQYF. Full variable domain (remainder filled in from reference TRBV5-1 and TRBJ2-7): KAGVTQTPRYLIKTRGQQVTLSCSPISGHRSVSWYQQTPGQGLQFLFEYFSETQRNKGNFPGRFSGRQFSNSRSEMNVSTLELGDSALYLCASRPVGASYEQYFGPGTRLTVT.

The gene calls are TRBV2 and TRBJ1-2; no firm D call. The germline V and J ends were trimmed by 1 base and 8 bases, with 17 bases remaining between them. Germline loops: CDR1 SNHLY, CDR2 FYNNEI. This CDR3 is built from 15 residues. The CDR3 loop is CASSEVEGRRGGYTF. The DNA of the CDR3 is TGTGCCAGCAGTGAAGTGGAGGGTCGCAGAGGGGGCTACACCTTC.

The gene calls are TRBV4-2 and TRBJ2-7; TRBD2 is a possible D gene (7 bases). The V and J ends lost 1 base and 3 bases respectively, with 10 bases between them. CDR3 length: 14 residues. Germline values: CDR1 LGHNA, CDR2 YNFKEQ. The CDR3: CASSQVGGHYEQYF. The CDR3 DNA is TGTGCCAGCAGCCAAGTCGGGGGGCACTACGAGCAGTACTTC.

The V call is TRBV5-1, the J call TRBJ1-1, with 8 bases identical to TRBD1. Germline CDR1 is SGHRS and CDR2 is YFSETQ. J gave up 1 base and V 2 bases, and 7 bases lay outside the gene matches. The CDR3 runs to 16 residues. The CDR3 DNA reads TGCGCCAGCAGCTTTGGTCATGGACAGGGGAACACTGAAGCTTTCTTT. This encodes CASSFGHGQGNTEAFF.

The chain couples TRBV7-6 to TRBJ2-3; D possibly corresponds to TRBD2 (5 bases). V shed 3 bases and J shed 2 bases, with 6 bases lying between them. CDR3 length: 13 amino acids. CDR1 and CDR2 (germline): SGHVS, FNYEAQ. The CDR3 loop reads CASSFSATDTQYF. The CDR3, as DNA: TGTGCCAGCAGCTTTAGCGCCACAGATACGCAGTATTTT.

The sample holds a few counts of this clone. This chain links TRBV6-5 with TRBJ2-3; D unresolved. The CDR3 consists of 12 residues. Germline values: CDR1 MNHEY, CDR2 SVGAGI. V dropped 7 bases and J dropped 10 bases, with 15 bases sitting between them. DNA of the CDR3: TGTGCCAGCAACGACCCAGTCTCTGCGCAGTATTTT. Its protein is CASNDPVSAQYF.

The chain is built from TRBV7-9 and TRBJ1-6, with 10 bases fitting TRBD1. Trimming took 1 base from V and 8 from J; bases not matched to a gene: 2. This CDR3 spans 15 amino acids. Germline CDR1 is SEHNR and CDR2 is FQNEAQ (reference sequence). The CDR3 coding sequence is TGTGCCAGCAGCTTAGACGGACAGGGGGATTCACCCCTCCACTTT. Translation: CASSLDGQGDSPLHF.

CDR3 nucleotide sequence: TGTGCCAGCAGCTTAGGCCTTTTTGAGGCTGGAAACACCATATATTTT. Protein product: CASSLGLFEAGNTIYF. The V call is TRBV13, the J call TRBJ1-3, with no clear D. Germline CDR1 PRHDT, CDR2 FYEKMQ (reference sequence). The V gene lost 0 bases and the J gene lost 2 bases, with 11 bases spanning the gap. This CDR3 has 16 residues. Variable domain in full (rest from reference TRBV13 and TRBJ1-3): AAGVIQSPRHLIKEKRETATLKCYPIPRHDTVYWYQQGPGQDPQFLISFYEKMQSDKGSIPDRFSAQQFSDYHSELNMSSLELGDSALYFCASSLGLFEAGNTIYFGEGSWLTVV.

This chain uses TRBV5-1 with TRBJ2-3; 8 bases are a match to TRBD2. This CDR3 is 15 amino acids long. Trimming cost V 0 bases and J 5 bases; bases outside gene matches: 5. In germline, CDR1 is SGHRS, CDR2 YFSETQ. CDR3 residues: CASSLGLAGVDTQYF. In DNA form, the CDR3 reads TGCGCCAGCAGCTTGGGTCTAGCGGGTGTAGATACGCAGTATTTT.

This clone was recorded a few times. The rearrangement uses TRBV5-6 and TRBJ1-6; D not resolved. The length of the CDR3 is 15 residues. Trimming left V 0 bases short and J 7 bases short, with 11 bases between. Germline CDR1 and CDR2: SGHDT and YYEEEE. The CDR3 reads CASSLVGTTNSPLHF. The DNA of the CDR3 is TGTGCCAGCAGCTTGGTGGGAACTACAAATTCACCCCTCCACTTT.

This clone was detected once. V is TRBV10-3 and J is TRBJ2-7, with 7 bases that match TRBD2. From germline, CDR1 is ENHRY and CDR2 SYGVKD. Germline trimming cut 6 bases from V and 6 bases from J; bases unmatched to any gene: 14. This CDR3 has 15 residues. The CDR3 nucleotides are TGTGCCATCAGGGGAACGGGGGGACTCATGGGCGAGCAGTACTTC. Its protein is CAIRGTGGLMGEQYF.

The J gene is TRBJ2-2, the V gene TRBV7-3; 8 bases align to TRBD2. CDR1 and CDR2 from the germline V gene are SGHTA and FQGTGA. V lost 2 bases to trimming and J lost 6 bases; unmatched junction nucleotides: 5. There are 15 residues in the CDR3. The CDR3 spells CASSLGGGRPGELFF. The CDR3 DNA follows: TGTGCCAGCAGCTTAGGCGGGGGGCGCCCCGGGGAGCTGTTTTTT. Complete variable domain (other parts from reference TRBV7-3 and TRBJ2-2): GAGVSQTPSNKVTEKGKYVELRCDPISGHTALYWYRQSLGQGPEFLIYFQGTGAADDSGLPNDRFFAVRPEGSVSTLKIQRTERGDSAVYLCASSLGGGRPGELFFGEGSRLTVL.

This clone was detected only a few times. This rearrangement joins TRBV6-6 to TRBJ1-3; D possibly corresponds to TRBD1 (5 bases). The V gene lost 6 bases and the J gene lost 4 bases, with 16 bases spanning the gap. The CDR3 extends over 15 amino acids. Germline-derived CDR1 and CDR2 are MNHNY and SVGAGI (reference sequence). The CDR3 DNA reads TGTGCCAGCAGGCCCCAGGGTTCATCCGGAAACACCATATATTTT. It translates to CASRPQGSSGNTIYF.

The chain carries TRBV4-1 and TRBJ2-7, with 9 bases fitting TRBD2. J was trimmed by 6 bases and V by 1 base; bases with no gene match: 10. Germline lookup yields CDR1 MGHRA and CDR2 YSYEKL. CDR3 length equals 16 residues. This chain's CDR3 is CASSQAASGKVGEQYF. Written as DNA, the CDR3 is TGCGCCAGCAGCCAAGCGGCTAGCGGGAAGGTTGGCGAGCAGTACTTC.

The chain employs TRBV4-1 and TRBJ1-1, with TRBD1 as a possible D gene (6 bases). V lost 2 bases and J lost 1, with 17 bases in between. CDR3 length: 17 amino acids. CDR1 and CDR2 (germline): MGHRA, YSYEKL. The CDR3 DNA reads TGCGCCAGCAGCCAACGGGGGTTAGGACAGCCGAACACTGAAGCTTTCTTT. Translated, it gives CASSQRGLGQPNTEAFF.

CDR3 bases: TGCGCCAGCAGCTTGATACGGGAACTCGAGCAGTACTTC. This translates into CASSLIRELEQYF. This rearrangement joins TRBV5-1 to TRBJ2-7, with D tentatively TRBD2 (5 bases). This CDR3 is 13 amino acids long. Looked up from germline, CDR1 is SGHRS and CDR2 is YFSETQ. V was cut by 1 base and J by 6 bases, with 11 bases left in between.

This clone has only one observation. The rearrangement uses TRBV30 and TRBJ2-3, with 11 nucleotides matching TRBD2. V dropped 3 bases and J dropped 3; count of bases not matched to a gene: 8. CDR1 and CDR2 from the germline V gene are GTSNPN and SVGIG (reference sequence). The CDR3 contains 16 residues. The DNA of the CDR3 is TGTGCCTGGAGCTTACTAGCGGGAGCGGGTACAGATACGCAGTATTTT. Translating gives CAWSLLAGAGTDTQYF.

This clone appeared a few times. The CDR3 protein is CATNNKGNQPQHF. CDR3 coding DNA: TGTGCCACCAATAACAAGGGCAATCAGCCCCAGCATTTT. The chain has TRBV2 and TRBJ1-5; unclear D gene. Germline V gene lookup returns CDR1 SNHLY and CDR2 FYNNEI. The CDR3 covers 13 residues. Between the trimmed V and J ends, which lost 10 bases and 2 bases, there was a span of 12 bases.

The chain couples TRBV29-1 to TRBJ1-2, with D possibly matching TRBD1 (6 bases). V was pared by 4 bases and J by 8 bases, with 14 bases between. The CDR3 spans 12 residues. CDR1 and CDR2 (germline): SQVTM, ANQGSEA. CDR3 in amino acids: CSVVLGALGYTF. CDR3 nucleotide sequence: TGCAGCGTTGTATTGGGGGCTCTCGGCTACACCTTC.

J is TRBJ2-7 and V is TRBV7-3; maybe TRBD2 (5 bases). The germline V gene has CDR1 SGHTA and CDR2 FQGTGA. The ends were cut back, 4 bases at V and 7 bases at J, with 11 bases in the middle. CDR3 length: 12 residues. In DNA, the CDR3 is TGTGCCAGCAGCTCCCAGCGGAGGGAGCAGTACTTC. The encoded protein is CASSSQRREQYF.

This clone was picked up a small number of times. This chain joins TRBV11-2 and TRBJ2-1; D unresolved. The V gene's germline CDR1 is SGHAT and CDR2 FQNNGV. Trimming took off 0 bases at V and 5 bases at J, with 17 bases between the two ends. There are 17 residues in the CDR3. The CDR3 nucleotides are TGTGCCAGCAGCTTAGAGGTGTCGTCGTATATTAACAATGAGCAGTTCTTC. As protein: CASSLEVSSYINNEQFF. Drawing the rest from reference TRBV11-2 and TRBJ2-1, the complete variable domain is EAGVAQSPRYKIIEKRQSVAFWCNPISGHATLYWYQQILGQGPKLLIQFQNNGVVDDSQLPKDRFSAERLKGVDSTLKIQPAKLEDSAVYLCASSLEVSSYINNEQFFGPGTRLTVL.

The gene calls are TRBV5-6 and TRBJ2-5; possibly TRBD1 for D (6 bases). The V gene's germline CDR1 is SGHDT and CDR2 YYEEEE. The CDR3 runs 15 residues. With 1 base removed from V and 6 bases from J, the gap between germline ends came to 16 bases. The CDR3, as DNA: TGTGCCAGCAGCTTGATTTTCGGGCAGGGGAAGACCCAGTACTTC. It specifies CASSLIFGQGKTQYF.

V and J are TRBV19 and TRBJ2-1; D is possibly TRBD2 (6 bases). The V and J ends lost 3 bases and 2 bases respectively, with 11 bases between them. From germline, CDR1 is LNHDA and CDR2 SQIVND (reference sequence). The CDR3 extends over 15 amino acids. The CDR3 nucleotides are TGTGCCAGTAGTATTGGGGCGGGGACCTACAATGAGCAGTTCTTC. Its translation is CASSIGAGTYNEQFF.

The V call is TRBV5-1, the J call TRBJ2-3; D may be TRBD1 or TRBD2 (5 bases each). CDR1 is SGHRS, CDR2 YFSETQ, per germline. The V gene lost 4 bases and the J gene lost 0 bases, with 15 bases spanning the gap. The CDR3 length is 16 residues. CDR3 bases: TGCGCCAGCAGCACGGGACCCCAGTTTAGCACAGATACGCAGTATTTT. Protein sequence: CASSTGPQFSTDTQYF.

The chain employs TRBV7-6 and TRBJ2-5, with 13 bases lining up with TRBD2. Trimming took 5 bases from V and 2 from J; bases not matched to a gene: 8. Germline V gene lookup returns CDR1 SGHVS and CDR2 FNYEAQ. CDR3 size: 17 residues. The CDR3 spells CASSAGTSGNWQETQYF. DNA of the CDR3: TGTGCCAGCAGCGCCGGGACTAGCGGGAATTGGCAAGAGACCCAGTACTTC.

CDR3 sequence (DNA): TGCGCCAGCAGCTTGGTCGCAGGAAACTACAATGAGCAGTTCTTC. As protein: CASSLVAGNYNEQFF. J is TRBJ2-1 and V is TRBV5-1; no clear D gene. The CDR3 is made up of 15 amino acids. CDR1 is SGHRS, CDR2 YFSETQ, per germline. V lost 0 bases and J lost 3, with 10 bases in between.

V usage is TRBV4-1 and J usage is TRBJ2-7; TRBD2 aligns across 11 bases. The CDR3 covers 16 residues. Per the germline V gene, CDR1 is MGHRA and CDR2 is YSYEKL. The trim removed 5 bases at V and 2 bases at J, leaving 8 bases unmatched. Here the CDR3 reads CASSEIAGGGAYEQYF. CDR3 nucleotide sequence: TGCGCCAGCAGCGAAATAGCGGGAGGGGGCGCCTACGAGCAGTACTTC.

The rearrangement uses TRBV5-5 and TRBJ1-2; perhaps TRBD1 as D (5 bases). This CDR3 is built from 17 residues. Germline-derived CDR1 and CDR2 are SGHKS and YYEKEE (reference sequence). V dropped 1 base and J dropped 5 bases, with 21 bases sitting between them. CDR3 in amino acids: CASSLRGEAGNIYGYTF. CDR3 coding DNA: TGTGCCAGCAGCTTGCGGGGAGAAGCAGGGAATATTTATGGCTACACCTTC.